Listed here is a single T cell receptor (beta chain). Germline V gene lookup returns CDR1 SEHNR and CDR2 FQNEAQ (reference sequence). This CDR3 comprises 17 residues. With V trimmed by 5 bases and J by 0 bases, 7 bases remained unmatched. In the original analysis: Amplification of reference gene primers provided the estimated nucleated cell counts. The protocol was immunoSEQ multiplex PCR, while the TCRdb copy is restricted to in-frame clones and leaves out a portion. That table furnishes V, J and clone size, whereas the DNA furnished D and trimming. Among 200,000 to 250,000 clones listed, 85% to 90% were seen once. The data belong to a study of blood T cell repertoires in COVID-19. Study-wide background: Specimens from acute and convalescent COVID-19 originated in the United States, Italy and Spain.

The receptor comes from a man aged 25 to 40 who had recovered from COVID-19. The chain links TRBV7-9 to TRBJ2-5, with TRBD2 matching 12 bases. The sequenced sample consisted of PBMCs or T cells enriched from blood (not recorded which). CDR3 region: CASSPTTSGRYQETQYF. The CDR3 DNA reads as TGTGCCAGCAGCCCGACCACTAGCGGGAGGTACCAAGAGACCCAGTACTTC.